Listed below are T cell receptor beta chains from one sample, sequenced in a study of blood T cell repertoires in COVID-19. The table came from immunoSEQ multiplex PCR; TCRdb's copy has only in-frame clones and leaves some out. The table lists under 200,000 clones, more than 70% of them singletons. The source material was PBMCs or T cells enriched from blood (not recorded which). The receptors shown here come from a man between 60 and 75 years old who had recovered from COVID-19. Both conserved end residues are part of each CDR3. A D gene is named only where the DNA matches it firmly. Clone size is not always given. Where it is, it says once, few, many or a class for expanded clones.

D: -; J: TRBJ1-4; size: -; V: TRBV10-3; CDR3: CAISERQGEELFF; DNA: TGTGCCATCAGTGAGAGGCAGGGTGAGGAACTGTTTTTT
D: -; J: TRBJ2-7; size: few; V: TRBV30; CDR3: CAWFVDSDEQYF; DNA: TGTGCCTGGTTCGTTGATTCGGACGAGCAGTACTTC
D: TRBD2; J: TRBJ2-2; size: -; V: TRBV29-1; CDR3: CSVEEGLAGVSTGELFF; DNA: TGCAGCGTTGAAGAAGGGCTAGCGGGAGTGTCCACCGGGGAGCTGTTTTTT
D: -; J: TRBJ2-2; size: -; V: TRBV9; CDR3: CASSVETGTNTGELFF; DNA: TGTGCCAGCAGCGTAGAAACGGGGACGAACACCGGGGAGCTGTTTTTT
D: -; J: TRBJ1-6; size: -; V: TRBV3-1/TRBV3-2; CDR3: CASSQAASSYNSPLHF; DNA: TGTGCCAGCAGCCAAGCTGCGTCCTCCTATAATTCACCCCTCCACTTT
D: TRBD2; J: TRBJ2-5; size: -; V: TRBV5-5; CDR3: CASSLVGGIRETQYF; DNA: TGTGCCAGCAGCTTGGTGGGGGGGATTAGAGAGACCCAGTACTTC
D: -; J: TRBJ2-7; size: -; V: TRBV5-1; CDR3: CASSAPGISYEQYF; DNA: TGCGCCAGCAGCGCGCCAGGGATCTCCTACGAGCAGTACTTC
D: -; J: TRBJ1-3; size: once; V: TRBV2; CDR3: CASRGTGNTIYF; DNA: TGTGCCAGTAGGGGTACGGGAAACACCATATATTTT
D: -; J: TRBJ1-2; size: -; V: TRBV3-1/TRBV3-2; CDR3: CASSRGENYGYTF; DNA: TGTGCCAGCAGCCGCGGGGAGAACTATGGCTACACCTTC
D: -; J: TRBJ1-5; size: once; V: TRBV28; CDR3: CATGLGNQPQHF; DNA: TGTGCCACGGGGTTGGGGAATCAGCCCCAGCATTTT
D: TRBD1; J: TRBJ1-4; size: once; V: TRBV28; CDR3: CASGSGTGKLFF; DNA: TGTGCCAGCGGAAGTGGGACAGGAAAACTGTTTTTT
D: TRBD2; J: TRBJ2-3; size: once; V: TRBV5-1; CDR3: CASSFTLGLATDTQYF; DNA: TGCGCCAGCAGCTTTACTTTGGGACTAGCAACAGATACGCAGTATTTT
D: TRBD2; J: TRBJ2-3; size: -; V: TRBV20-1; CDR3: CSASSGSADTQYF; DNA: TGCAGTGCTAGTAGCGGGAGCGCAGATACGCAGTATTTT
D: TRBD1; J: TRBJ2-5; size: -; V: TRBV7-6; CDR3: CASSRWDRGRQETQYF; DNA: TGTGCCAGCAGCCGATGGGACAGGGGGAGGCAAGAGACCCAGTACTTC
D: TRBD1; J: TRBJ2-7; size: few; V: TRBV6-5; CDR3: CASSDRGYEQYF; DNA: TGTGCCAGCAGCGACAGGGGGTACGAGCAGTACTTC
D: -; J: TRBJ2-1; size: -; V: TRBV2; CDR3: CASMMVLISYNEQFF; DNA: TGTGCCAGCATGATGGTCCTAATCTCCTACAATGAGCAGTTCTTC
D: -; J: TRBJ1-5; size: few; V: TRBV19; CDR3: CASSIGPHQPQHF; DNA: TGTGCCAGTAGTATAGGGCCCCATCAGCCCCAGCATTTT
D: -; J: TRBJ2-2; size: -; V: TRBV24-1; CDR3: CATSEAGPRTGELFF; DNA: TGTGCCACCAGTGAGGCGGGACCCCGCACCGGGGAGCTGTTTTTT
D: TRBD1; J: TRBJ2-7; size: -; V: TRBV12-5; CDR3: CASGSSGTGEYEQYF; DNA: TGTGCTAGTGGTTCCTCCGGGACAGGGGAATACGAGCAGTACTTC
D: -; J: TRBJ2-4; size: -; V: TRBV28; CDR3: CASTDSLPNIQYF; DNA: TGTGCCAGCACCGACAGTCTTCCTAACATTCAGTACTTC
D: -; J: TRBJ1-6; size: -; V: TRBV28; CDR3: CASSYKGQVEVRDSPLHF; DNA: TGTGCCAGCTCATATAAGGGGCAGGTTGAGGTTCGGGATTCACCCCTCCACTTT
D: TRBD1; J: TRBJ2-2; size: -; V: TRBV5-1; CDR3: CASSADRGRVTGELFF; DNA: TGCGCCAGCAGCGCGGACAGGGGGCGGGTAACCGGGGAGCTGTTTTTT
D: TRBD1; J: TRBJ2-2; size: few; V: TRBV11-2; CDR3: CASGARGQGTGELFF; DNA: TGTGCCAGCGGGGCGAGGGGACAGGGAACCGGGGAGCTGTTTTTT
D: -; J: TRBJ2-3; size: -; V: TRBV7-9; CDR3: CASRKVVASTDTQYF; DNA: TGTGCCAGCAGAAAAGTGGTGGCTAGCACAGATACGCAGTATTTT
D: TRBD1; J: TRBJ2-2; size: once; V: TRBV29-1; CDR3: CSVDRGFTGELFF; DNA: TGCAGCGTTGACAGGGGGTTCACCGGGGAGCTGTTTTTT
D: TRBD1; J: TRBJ2-7; size: few; V: TRBV5-1; CDR3: CASSLFSGQGINEQYF; DNA: TGCGCCAGCAGCTTGTTCTCGGGACAGGGTATCAACGAGCAGTACTTC
D: TRBD1; J: TRBJ1-2; size: -; V: TRBV6-5; CDR3: CASIPTGWISGYTF; DNA: TGTGCCAGCATTCCGACAGGGTGGATCTCTGGCTACACCTTC
D: -; J: TRBJ2-1; size: -; V: TRBV11-3; CDR3: CASSSRNRDEQFF; DNA: TGTGCCAGCAGCTCGAGAAACAGGGATGAGCAGTTCTTC
D: -; J: TRBJ1-3; size: -; V: TRBV7-7; CDR3: CAITLDSGAGNTIYF; DNA: TGTGCGATCACTCTTGATTCTGGGGCAGGAAACACCATATATTTT
D: TRBD2; J: TRBJ2-7; size: -; V: TRBV28; CDR3: CASSFKGLAGERSYEQYF; DNA: TGTGCCAGCAGTTTCAAAGGACTAGCGGGAGAGCGCTCCTACGAGCAGTACTTC
D: -; J: TRBJ1-2; size: -; V: TRBV7-9; CDR3: CASSLEQFRYGYTF; DNA: TGTGCCAGCAGCTTAGAACAGTTTAGGTATGGCTACACCTTC
D: -; J: TRBJ2-1; size: -; V: TRBV7-9; CDR3: CASSLETGYNEQFF; DNA: TGTGCCAGCAGCTTAGAAACAGGTTACAATGAGCAGTTCTTC
D: TRBD1; J: TRBJ1-4; size: -; V: TRBV5-1; CDR3: CASSRDRGNEKLFF; DNA: TGCGCCAGCAGCCGGGACAGGGGGAATGAAAAACTGTTTTTT
D: TRBD2; J: TRBJ2-5; size: -; V: TRBV19; CDR3: CASSSGARQTQYF; DNA: TGTGCCAGTTCAAGCGGGGCTCGACAGACCCAGTACTTC
D: -; J: TRBJ1-5; size: -; V: TRBV12-2; CDR3: CASRSRDRVSTRSNQPQHF; DNA: TGTGCAAGTCGCTCCCGGGACAGGGTGAGTACAAGGAGCAATCAGCCCCAGCATTTT
D: -; J: TRBJ2-5; size: -; V: TRBV7-9; CDR3: CASSLALSETQYF; DNA: TGTGCCAGCAGCTTAGCCCTGTCGGAGACCCAGTACTTC
D: -; J: TRBJ2-2; size: -; V: TRBV18; CDR3: CASSPGAAGRTGELFF; DNA: TGTGCCAGCTCACCAGGGGCGGCAGGGCGGACCGGGGAGCTGTTTTTT
D: -; J: TRBJ1-5; size: -; V: TRBV19; CDR3: CASSISRQISNQPQHF; DNA: TGTGCCAGTAGTATCTCCCGACAGATTAGCAATCAGCCCCAGCATTTT
D: -; J: TRBJ2-7; size: many; V: TRBV14; CDR3: CASSQARLGGYEQYF; DNA: TGTGCCAGCAGCCAAGCGAGGTTAGGAGGCTACGAGCAGTACTTC
D: TRBD1; J: TRBJ2-5; size: -; V: TRBV28; CDR3: CASSTDRQETQYF; DNA: TGTGCCAGCAGTACGGACAGGCAAGAGACCCAGTACTTC
D: TRBD2; J: TRBJ2-2; size: -; V: TRBV11-3; CDR3: CASSLGTSWNTGELFF; DNA: TGTGCCAGCAGCTTGGGGACTAGCTGGAACACCGGGGAGCTGTTTTTT
D: -; J: TRBJ2-2; size: -; V: TRBV5-1; CDR3: CASSLVLAPRAGELFF; DNA: TGCGCCAGCAGCTTAGTATTAGCACCTCGGGCCGGGGAGCTGTTTTTT
D: TRBD2; J: TRBJ2-1; size: -; V: TRBV6-1; CDR3: CASSEWLYGTSVAYNEQFF; DNA: TGTGCCAGCAGTGAATGGTTATATGGGACTAGCGTGGCCTACAATGAGCAGTTCTTC
D: -; J: TRBJ2-7; size: -; V: TRBV3-1/TRBV3-2; CDR3: CASSHDRRASSDYEQYF; DNA: TGTGCCAGCAGCCATGACAGGCGCGCGTCTTCCGACTACGAGCAGTACTTC
D: -; J: TRBJ1-2; size: -; V: TRBV5-1; CDR3: CASSLAGEENTF; DNA: TGCGCCAGCAGCTTGGCCGGGGAGGAAAACACCTTC
D: TRBD2; J: TRBJ2-7; size: -; V: TRBV7-2; CDR3: CASRFAAFHGTNLSYEQYF; DNA: TGTGCCAGCAGATTCGCGGCCTTTCACGGGACTAACCTCTCCTACGAGCAGTACTTC